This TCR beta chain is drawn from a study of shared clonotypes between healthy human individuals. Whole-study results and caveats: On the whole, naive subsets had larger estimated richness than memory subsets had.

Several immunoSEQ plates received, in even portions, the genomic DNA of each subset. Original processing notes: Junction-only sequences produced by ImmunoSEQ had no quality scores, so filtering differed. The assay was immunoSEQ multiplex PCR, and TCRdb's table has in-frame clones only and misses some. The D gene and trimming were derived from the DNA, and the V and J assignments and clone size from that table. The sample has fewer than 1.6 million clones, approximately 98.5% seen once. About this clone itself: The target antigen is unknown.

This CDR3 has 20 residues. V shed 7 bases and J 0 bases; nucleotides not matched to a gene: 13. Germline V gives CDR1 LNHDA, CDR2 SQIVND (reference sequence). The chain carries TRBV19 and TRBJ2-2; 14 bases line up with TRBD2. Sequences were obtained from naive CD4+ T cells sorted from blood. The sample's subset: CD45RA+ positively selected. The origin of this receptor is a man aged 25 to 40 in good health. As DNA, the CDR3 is TGTGCCAGTACCACAAGACTAGCGGGAGGGAGAACCCCGAACACCGGGGAGCTGTTTTTT. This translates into CASTTRLAGGRTPNTGELFF.